This is a list of T cell receptor beta chains from one sample in a study of T-cell memory formation after mild COVID-19. A single record per CDR3 protein comes from TCRdb applying MiXCR to the 5' RACE reads. The table includes 150,000 to 200,000 distinct CDR3 sequences, under 14% detected once. The material sequenced was PBMCs or a T cell subset sorted from them (not recorded which). The source is a man younger than 35 who had mild COVID-19 (a few samples of this study predate the infection). Cell type and time point are not known. Both conserved end residues are part of each CDR3. Fields, in order: J gene, V gene, clone size, D gene, CDR3 protein, CDR3 DNA. A D gene is named only where the DNA matches it firmly. The size field is filled for only some rows; it gives once, few, many or a size class.

j_call: TRBJ2-3; v_call: TRBV7-2; clone_size: many; d_call: TRBD2; cdr3_aa: CASSSRTSGSTDTQYF; cdr3_nt: TGTGCCAGCAGCTCCCGGACTAGCGGGAGCACAGATACGCAGTATTTT
j_call: TRBJ2-2; v_call: TRBV29-1; clone_size: .; d_call: .; cdr3_aa: CSGKTPGGELFF; cdr3_nt: TGCAGCGGCAAAACTCCAGGCGGGGAGCTGTTTTTT
j_call: TRBJ2-3; v_call: TRBV20-1; clone_size: .; d_call: .; cdr3_aa: CSADERGTDTQYF; cdr3_nt: TGCAGTGCCGACGAACGAGGAACAGATACGCAGTATTTT
j_call: TRBJ2-5; v_call: TRBV28; clone_size: few; d_call: .; cdr3_aa: CASRQPVGIQETQYF; cdr3_nt: TGTGCCAGCAGACAACCAGTCGGGATTCAAGAGACCCAGTACTTC
j_call: TRBJ2-1; v_call: TRBV5-1; clone_size: many; d_call: .; cdr3_aa: CASSLVPGAYNEQFF; cdr3_nt: TGCGCCAGCAGCTTGGTCCCGGGAGCATACAATGAGCAGTTCTTC
j_call: TRBJ2-4; v_call: TRBV4-3; clone_size: many; d_call: .; cdr3_aa: CASSQQGTGLAKNIQYF; cdr3_nt: TGCGCCAGCAGCCAACAGGGGACTGGCCTAGCCAAAAACATTCAGTACTTC
j_call: TRBJ2-5; v_call: TRBV5-1; clone_size: .; d_call: TRBD1; cdr3_aa: CASSLDGQGIETQYF; cdr3_nt: TGCGCCAGCAGCTTAGATGGACAGGGAATAGAGACCCAGTACTTC
j_call: TRBJ1-2; v_call: TRBV6-1; clone_size: few; d_call: .; cdr3_aa: CASSEPGQLGYTF; cdr3_nt: TGTGCCAGCAGTGAACCAGGACAGCTGGGCTACACCTTC
j_call: TRBJ1-1; v_call: TRBV7-2; clone_size: many; d_call: TRBD1; cdr3_aa: CASSLGSGGTEAFF; cdr3_nt: TGTGCCAGCAGCTTAGGGTCAGGGGGCACTGAAGCTTTCTTT
j_call: TRBJ2-5; v_call: TRBV10-3; clone_size: few; d_call: .; cdr3_aa: CAISLASSRETQYF; cdr3_nt: TGTGCCATCAGCCTAGCGTCCTCCCGGGAGACCCAGTACTTC
j_call: TRBJ1-6; v_call: TRBV7-2; clone_size: many; d_call: .; cdr3_aa: CASSLTGLNSPLHF; cdr3_nt: TGTGCCAGCAGCCTTACCGGGCTCAATTCACCCCTCCACTTT
j_call: TRBJ2-5; v_call: TRBV5-1; clone_size: few; d_call: .; cdr3_aa: CASKNQPPQETQYF; cdr3_nt: TGCGCCAGCAAAAATCAGCCGCCCCAAGAGACCCAGTACTTC
j_call: TRBJ1-4; v_call: TRBV2; clone_size: .; d_call: TRBD1; cdr3_aa: CASLPGQGNEKLFF; cdr3_nt: TGTGCCAGCCTGCCAGGACAGGGAAATGAAAAACTGTTTTTT
j_call: TRBJ1-6; v_call: TRBV20-1; clone_size: many; d_call: TRBD1; cdr3_aa: CSARTGGSGNSPLHF; cdr3_nt: TGCAGTGCTAGGACAGGGGGCAGCGGGAATTCACCCCTCCACTTT
j_call: TRBJ2-4; v_call: TRBV7-3; clone_size: few; d_call: TRBD2; cdr3_aa: CASSPDGGAGIQYF; cdr3_nt: TGTGCCAGCAGCCCAGACGGGGGGGCAGGTATTCAGTACTTC
j_call: TRBJ1-4; v_call: TRBV7-9; clone_size: .; d_call: .; cdr3_aa: CASSARGFLTNEKLFF; cdr3_nt: TGTGCCAGCAGCGCTAGGGGCTTCTTAACTAATGAAAAACTGTTTTTT
j_call: TRBJ2-5; v_call: TRBV9; clone_size: few; d_call: TRBD2; cdr3_aa: CASSPRSSGQETQYF; cdr3_nt: TGTGCCAGCAGCCCCCGATCTAGCGGGCAAGAGACCCAGTACTTC
j_call: TRBJ1-4; v_call: TRBV27; clone_size: few; d_call: TRBD1; cdr3_aa: CASRYGTGSEKLFF; cdr3_nt: TGTGCCAGCAGATATGGGACAGGTAGTGAAAAACTGTTTTTT
j_call: TRBJ1-2; v_call: TRBV7-8; clone_size: large; d_call: .; cdr3_aa: CASSLGQAWANYGYTF; cdr3_nt: TGTGCCAGCAGCCTCGGACAAGCCTGGGCTAACTATGGCTACACCTTC
j_call: TRBJ2-5; v_call: TRBV7-9; clone_size: .; d_call: .; cdr3_aa: CASTPDLALETQYF; cdr3_nt: TGTGCCAGCACCCCGGATCTAGCTTTGGAGACCCAGTACTTC
j_call: TRBJ1-2; v_call: TRBV18; clone_size: few; d_call: .; cdr3_aa: CASSPADSPRGYTF; cdr3_nt: TGTGCCAGCTCACCAGCGGACAGTCCGAGGGGCTACACCTTC
j_call: TRBJ2-3; v_call: TRBV7-3; clone_size: .; d_call: TRBD2; cdr3_aa: CASSLTGGGRGTDTQYF; cdr3_nt: TGTGCCAGCAGCTTAACGGGGGGCGGGAGGGGCACAGATACGCAGTATTTT
j_call: TRBJ1-3; v_call: TRBV5-1; clone_size: few; d_call: TRBD1; cdr3_aa: CASSLGTVENTIYF; cdr3_nt: TGCGCCAGCAGTCTCGGGACAGTTGAAAACACCATATATTTT
j_call: TRBJ1-1; v_call: TRBV20-1; clone_size: once; d_call: .; cdr3_aa: CSDSGGVAFF; cdr3_nt: TGCAGTGATAGCGGTGGGGTCGCTTTCTTT
j_call: TRBJ1-1; v_call: TRBV12-3/TRBV12-4; clone_size: .; d_call: .; cdr3_aa: CAIAGFTEAFF; cdr3_nt: TGTGCCATAGCGGGGTTTACTGAAGCTTTCTTT
j_call: TRBJ2-5; v_call: TRBV5-1; clone_size: few; d_call: .; cdr3_aa: CASSLFPSQETQYF; cdr3_nt: TGCGCCAGCAGCTTGTTTCCGAGCCAAGAGACCCAGTACTTC
j_call: TRBJ2-2; v_call: TRBV10-1; clone_size: few; d_call: TRBD2; cdr3_aa: CAILTSGGPVSGELFF; cdr3_nt: TGCGCCATCTTGACTAGCGGGGGGCCGGTGTCCGGGGAGCTGTTTTTT
j_call: TRBJ2-3; v_call: TRBV12-3/TRBV12-4; clone_size: many; d_call: TRBD1; cdr3_aa: CASSTTGTGAPDTQYF; cdr3_nt: TGTGCCAGCAGTACTACCGGGACAGGGGCGCCTGATACGCAGTATTTT